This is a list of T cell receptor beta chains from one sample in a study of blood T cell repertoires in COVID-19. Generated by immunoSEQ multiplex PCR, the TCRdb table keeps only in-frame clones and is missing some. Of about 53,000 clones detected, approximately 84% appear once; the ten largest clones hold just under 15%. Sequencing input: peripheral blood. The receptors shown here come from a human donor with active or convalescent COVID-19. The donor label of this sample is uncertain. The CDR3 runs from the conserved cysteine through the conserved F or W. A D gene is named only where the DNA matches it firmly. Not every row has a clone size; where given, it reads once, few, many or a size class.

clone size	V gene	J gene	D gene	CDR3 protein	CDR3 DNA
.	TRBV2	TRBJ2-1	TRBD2	CASRPGLAGVSYNEQFF	TGTGCCAGCAGACCGGGACTAGCGGGAGTATCCTACAATGAGCAGTTCTTC
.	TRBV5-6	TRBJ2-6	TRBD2	CASSFGLAGVTGANVLTF	TGTGCCAGCAGCTTCGGACTAGCGGGAGTAACTGGGGCCAACGTCCTGACTTTC
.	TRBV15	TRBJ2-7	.	CATSRAGTRPTTMQYF	TGTGCCACCAGCAGGGCCGGGACTCGGCCTACTACGATGCAGTACTTC
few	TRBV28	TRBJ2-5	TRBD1	CASSPFGTGGETQYF	TGTGCCAGCAGCCCTTTTGGGACAGGCGGTGAGACCCAGTACTTC
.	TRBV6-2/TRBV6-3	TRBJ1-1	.	CASSYFPLEAFF	TGTGCCAGCAGTTACTTCCCCCTCGAAGCTTTCTTT
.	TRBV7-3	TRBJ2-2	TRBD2	CASSLGTSGRGTGELFF	TGTGCCAGCAGCTTAGGGACTAGCGGGAGAGGAACCGGGGAGCTGTTTTTT
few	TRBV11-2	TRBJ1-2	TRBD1	CASSSPRRGRAGYTF	TGTGCCAGCAGCTCCCCCCGGAGGGGGCGGGCTGGCTACACCTTC
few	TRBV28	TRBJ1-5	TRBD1	CASSLGPEIGQAESNQPQHF	TGTGCCAGCAGTTTAGGCCCGGAGATTGGACAGGCCGAGAGCAATCAGCCCCAGCATTTT
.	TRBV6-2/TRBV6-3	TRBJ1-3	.	CASSYMASRSGNTIYF	TGTGCCAGCAGTTACATGGCATCTCGCTCTGGAAACACCATATATTTT
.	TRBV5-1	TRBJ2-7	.	CASSLVGELGEQYF	TGCGCCAGCAGCTTGGTTGGGGAGTTAGGCGAGCAGTACTTC
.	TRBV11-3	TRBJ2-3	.	CASSLDRNEGTDTQYF	TGTGCCAGCAGCTTAGATCGCAACGAGGGCACAGATACGCAGTATTTT
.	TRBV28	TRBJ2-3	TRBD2	CASSFGTSKLFTDTQYF	TGTGCCAGCAGTTTCGGGACTAGCAAACTCTTCACAGATACGCAGTATTTT
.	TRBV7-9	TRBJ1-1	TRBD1	CASSTTSYRGNTEAFF	TGTGCCAGCAGCACCACATCCTACAGGGGAAACACTGAAGCTTTCTTT
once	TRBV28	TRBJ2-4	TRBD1	CASTSPPGQGTQYF	TGTGCCAGCACCTCACCTCCGGGACAGGGAACTCAGTACTTC
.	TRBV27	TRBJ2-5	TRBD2	CASRSLAGQETQYF	TGTGCCAGCAGGTCCCTAGCGGGACAAGAGACCCAGTACTTC
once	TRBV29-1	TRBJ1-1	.	CSVEVNPTLEAFF	TGCAGCGTTGAAGTGAACCCTACCCTTGAAGCTTTCTTT
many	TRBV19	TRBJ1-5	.	CASSIGWGQGNQPQHF	TGTGCCAGTAGTATTGGGTGGGGGCAAGGGAATCAGCCCCAGCATTTT
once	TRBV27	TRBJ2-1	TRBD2	CASSFTSGSIGNEQFF	TGTGCCAGCAGTTTTACTAGCGGGAGTATAGGCAATGAGCAGTTCTTC
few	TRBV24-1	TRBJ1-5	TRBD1	CATSGGSLFNSNQPQHF	TGTGCCACCTCAGGGGGTTCCCTCTTCAATAGCAATCAGCCCCAGCATTTT
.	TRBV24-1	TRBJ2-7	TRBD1	CATSDARQGTPDEQYF	TGTGCCACCAGTGATGCCCGACAGGGAACCCCAGACGAGCAGTACTTC
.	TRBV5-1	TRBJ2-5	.	CASSLGVGGRETQYF	TGCGCCAGCAGCTTGGGAGTCGGGGGACGGGAGACCCAGTACTTC
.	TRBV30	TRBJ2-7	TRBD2	CAWSPGREGYEQYF	TGTGCCTGGTCCCCGGGGAGGGAGGGTTACGAGCAGTACTTC
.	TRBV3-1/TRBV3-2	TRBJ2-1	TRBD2	CASSQGTSGGGDEQFF	TGTGCCAGCAGCCAAGGTACTAGCGGCGGAGGGGATGAGCAGTTCTTC
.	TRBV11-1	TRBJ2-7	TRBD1	CASSLGTGRSYEQYF	TGTGCCAGCAGCTTAGGGACAGGACGGAGCTACGAGCAGTACTTC
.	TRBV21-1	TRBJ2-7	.	CASSKEKRRDRPLEQYF	TGTGCCAGCAGCAAAGAAAAGAGACGGGACAGGCCTCTCGAGCAGTACTTC
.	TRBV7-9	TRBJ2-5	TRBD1	CASSHRDRAVETQYF	TGTGCCAGCAGCCATCGGGACAGGGCGGTGGAGACCCAGTACTTC
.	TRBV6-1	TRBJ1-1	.	CASSEGDPPMNTEAFF	TGTGCCAGCAGTGAGGGCGATCCACCCATGAACACTGAAGCTTTCTTT
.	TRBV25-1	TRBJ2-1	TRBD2	CATKLAGESGEQFF	TGTGCCACCAAACTAGCGGGAGAGTCAGGTGAGCAGTTCTTC
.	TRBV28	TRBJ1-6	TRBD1	CASKYRGGSPLHF	TGTGCCAGCAAATACAGGGGGGGGTCACCCCTCCACTTT
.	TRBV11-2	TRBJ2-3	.	CASSLRGSDTQYF	TGTGCCAGCAGCTTACGAGGTTCAGATACGCAGTATTTT
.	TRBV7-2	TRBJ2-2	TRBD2	CASSLREGRTGELFF	TGTGCCAGCAGCCTGAGGGAGGGCCGAACCGGGGAGCTGTTTTTT
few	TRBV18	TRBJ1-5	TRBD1	CASSLGQGNQPQHF	TGTGCCAGCTCACTGGGACAGGGCAATCAGCCCCAGCATTTT
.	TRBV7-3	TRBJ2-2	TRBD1	CASSLTGRGRSGELFF	TGTGCCAGCAGCTTAACGGGAAGGGGGCGGAGCGGGGAGCTGTTTTTT
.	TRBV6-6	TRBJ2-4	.	CASSYQKRAKNIQYF	TGTGCCAGCAGTTACCAAAAGCGAGCCAAAAACATTCAGTACTTC
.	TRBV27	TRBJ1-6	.	CASSPSTRVNSPLHF	TGTGCCAGCAGTCCATCGACTCGGGTAAATTCACCCCTCCACTTT
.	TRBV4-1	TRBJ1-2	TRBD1	CASSQGGQGYYGYTF	TGCGCCAGCAGCCAGGGCGGACAGGGGTACTATGGCTACACCTTC
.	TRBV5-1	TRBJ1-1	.	CASSRTGNAEAFF	TGCGCCAGCAGCCGAACAGGGAACGCTGAAGCTTTCTTT
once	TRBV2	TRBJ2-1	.	CASFRSEYYNEQFF	TGTGCCAGCTTCCGTAGCGAGTATTACAATGAGCAGTTCTTC
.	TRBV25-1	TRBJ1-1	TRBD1	CASSEGYRGGEAFF	TGTGCCAGCAGTGAAGGTTACAGGGGTGGAGAAGCTTTCTTT
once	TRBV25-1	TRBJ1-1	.	CASSDRGQAFF	TGTGCCAGCAGTGACAGGGGACAAGCTTTCTTT